This is a list of T cell receptor beta chains from one sample in a study of blood T cell repertoires in COVID-19. Profiled with immunoSEQ multiplex PCR; TCRdb holds only in-frame clones, not every one. The repertoire holds 130,000 to 150,000 clones, 84% seen once, with roughly 5.5% in the top ten. The sample taken for sequencing was PBMCs or T cells enriched from blood (not recorded which). The receptor set was obtained from a woman aged 45-65 years who had been exposed to COVID-19. Each CDR3 is given with its conserved first and last residue. The order of the fields is D gene, clone size, J gene, V gene, CDR3 protein, CDR3 DNA. The D gene is left open where the match is weak. Clone size appears in some rows only: once, few, many, or a class for an expanded clone.

d_call: .; clone_size: .; j_call: TRBJ2-5; v_call: TRBV7-6; cdr3_aa: CASSLGSVGETQYF; cdr3_nt: TGTGCCAGCAGCTTAGGTAGCGTGGGGGAGACCCAGTACTTC
d_call: TRBD2; clone_size: .; j_call: TRBJ2-5; v_call: TRBV7-8; cdr3_aa: CASSSRTSGGQETQYF; cdr3_nt: TGTGCCAGCAGCTCACGGACTAGCGGGGGACAAGAGACCCAGTACTTC
d_call: .; clone_size: .; j_call: TRBJ1-1; v_call: TRBV5-1; cdr3_aa: CASSLVLGFNTEAFF; cdr3_nt: TGCGCCAGCAGCTTGGTTTTGGGCTTCAACACTGAAGCTTTCTTT
d_call: .; clone_size: .; j_call: TRBJ1-6; v_call: TRBV9; cdr3_aa: CASSFQGLSPLHF; cdr3_nt: TGTGCCAGCAGCTTCCAGGGGCTATCACCCCTCCACTTT
d_call: TRBD1; clone_size: .; j_call: TRBJ1-3; v_call: TRBV18; cdr3_aa: CASSPQTGGPDTIYF; cdr3_nt: TGTGCCAGCTCACCACAGACAGGGGGCCCGGACACCATATATTTT
d_call: .; clone_size: few; j_call: TRBJ1-5; v_call: TRBV5-5; cdr3_aa: CASSLETDSNQPQHF; cdr3_nt: TGTGCCAGCAGCTTGGAAACAGATAGCAATCAGCCCCAGCATTTT
d_call: TRBD1; clone_size: .; j_call: TRBJ1-2; v_call: TRBV29-1; cdr3_aa: CSVRDRGDYGYTF; cdr3_nt: TGCAGCGTCCGGGACAGGGGTGACTATGGCTACACCTTC
d_call: .; clone_size: .; j_call: TRBJ1-2; v_call: TRBV18; cdr3_aa: CASSYLSIARDGYTF; cdr3_nt: TGTGCCAGCTCATATTTATCGATAGCCAGAGATGGCTACACCTTC
d_call: .; clone_size: .; j_call: TRBJ1-6; v_call: TRBV6-1; cdr3_aa: CASSEGNRVNSPLHF; cdr3_nt: TGTGCCAGCAGTGAAGGCAACAGGGTCAATTCACCCCTCCACTTT
d_call: TRBD2; clone_size: few; j_call: TRBJ2-1; v_call: TRBV2; cdr3_aa: CASLGGGLYNEQFF; cdr3_nt: TGTGCCAGCCTAGGCGGGGGGCTATACAATGAGCAGTTCTTC
d_call: TRBD1; clone_size: .; j_call: TRBJ1-5; v_call: TRBV27; cdr3_aa: CASSRQGRGNQPQHF; cdr3_nt: TGTGCCAGCAGCCGACAGGGTCGGGGCAATCAGCCCCAGCATTTT
d_call: TRBD2; clone_size: .; j_call: TRBJ2-1; v_call: TRBV11-2; cdr3_aa: CASSLDLGSGVSYNEQFF; cdr3_nt: TGTGCCAGCAGCTTAGATCTGGGGAGCGGGGTCTCCTACAATGAGCAGTTCTTC
d_call: .; clone_size: few; j_call: TRBJ2-3; v_call: TRBV6-2/TRBV6-3; cdr3_aa: CASSPGGGRVTDTQYF; cdr3_nt: TGTGCCAGCAGCCCTGGAGGTGGGAGAGTTACAGATACGCAGTATTTT
d_call: .; clone_size: .; j_call: TRBJ1-1; v_call: TRBV6-5; cdr3_aa: CASSLRGGVEAFF; cdr3_nt: TGTGCCAGCAGTTTGAGGGGGGGTGTTGAAGCTTTCTTT
d_call: TRBD1; clone_size: .; j_call: TRBJ2-2; v_call: TRBV19; cdr3_aa: CASNIRGTGTNTGELFF; cdr3_nt: TGTGCCAGTAACATTCGCGGGACAGGGACGAACACCGGGGAGCTGTTTTTT
d_call: TRBD1; clone_size: .; j_call: TRBJ1-1; v_call: TRBV5-5; cdr3_aa: CASSVPDRGVLYTEAFF; cdr3_nt: TGTGCCAGCAGCGTCCCGGACAGGGGAGTTCTATACACTGAAGCTTTCTTT
d_call: TRBD1; clone_size: .; j_call: TRBJ1-1; v_call: TRBV7-3; cdr3_aa: CASSLGGQGNTEAFF; cdr3_nt: TGTGCCAGCAGCTTAGGAGGACAGGGGAACACTGAAGCTTTCTTT
d_call: .; clone_size: .; j_call: TRBJ2-6; v_call: TRBV7-2; cdr3_aa: CASSSGRWYGANVLTF; cdr3_nt: TGTGCCAGCAGCTCAGGGCGATGGTATGGGGCCAACGTCCTGACTTTC
d_call: .; clone_size: .; j_call: TRBJ1-3; v_call: TRBV6-5; cdr3_aa: CASSYQGTIYF; cdr3_nt: TGTGCCAGCAGTTACCAGGGCACCATATATTTT
d_call: TRBD2; clone_size: .; j_call: TRBJ2-7; v_call: TRBV5-1; cdr3_aa: CASSPLTSGYEQYF; cdr3_nt: TGCGCCAGCAGCCCTCTCACTAGCGGTTACGAGCAGTACTTC
d_call: .; clone_size: .; j_call: TRBJ1-1; v_call: TRBV19; cdr3_aa: CASSLRAGMNTEAFF; cdr3_nt: TGTGCCAGTAGTCTTCGGGCGGGGATGAACACTGAAGCTTTCTTT
d_call: TRBD2; clone_size: .; j_call: TRBJ2-1; v_call: TRBV14; cdr3_aa: CASSQDGGSSYNEQFF; cdr3_nt: TGTGCCAGCAGCCAAGATGGCGGGAGCTCCTACAATGAGCAGTTCTTC
d_call: .; clone_size: .; j_call: TRBJ2-1; v_call: TRBV7-2; cdr3_aa: CASSFGAGLGNEQFF; cdr3_nt: TGTGCCAGCAGCTTTGGGGCGGGATTGGGCAATGAGCAGTTCTTC
d_call: TRBD1; clone_size: few; j_call: TRBJ2-6; v_call: TRBV30; cdr3_aa: CAWSRDRVSSGANVLTF; cdr3_nt: TGTGCCTGGAGTCGAGACAGGGTCAGCTCTGGGGCCAACGTCCTGACTTTC
d_call: TRBD1; clone_size: .; j_call: TRBJ1-5; v_call: TRBV19; cdr3_aa: CASSIGGTGGNQPQHF; cdr3_nt: TGTGCCAGTAGTATAGGTGGGACAGGGGGCAATCAGCCCCAGCATTTT
d_call: TRBD2; clone_size: .; j_call: TRBJ2-1; v_call: TRBV4-1; cdr3_aa: CASSQGRQTSHLF; cdr3_nt: TGCGCCAGCAGCCAGGGGCGTCAGACTAGCCACCTCTTC
d_call: .; clone_size: .; j_call: TRBJ2-7; v_call: TRBV6-2/TRBV6-3; cdr3_aa: CASSRGTWEQYF; cdr3_nt: TGTGCCAGCAGCCGCGGTACCTGGGAGCAGTACTTC
d_call: .; clone_size: .; j_call: TRBJ2-2; v_call: TRBV5-8; cdr3_aa: CASSLASANTGELFF; cdr3_nt: TGTGCCAGCAGCTTGGCCAGCGCGAACACCGGGGAGCTGTTTTTT
d_call: .; clone_size: few; j_call: TRBJ1-1; v_call: TRBV4-2; cdr3_aa: CASSQDTRGTNTEAFF; cdr3_nt: TGTGCCAGCAGCCAAGATACGAGGGGGACGAACACTGAAGCTTTCTTT
d_call: TRBD1; clone_size: .; j_call: TRBJ2-1; v_call: TRBV7-9; cdr3_aa: CASNSQGGPQFF; cdr3_nt: TGTGCCAGCAACTCACAGGGGGGACCACAGTTCTTC
d_call: TRBD1; clone_size: .; j_call: TRBJ2-2; v_call: TRBV6-5; cdr3_aa: CASRRPGQGAGELFF; cdr3_nt: TGTGCCAGCAGACGACCGGGACAGGGGGCCGGGGAGCTGTTTTTT
d_call: .; clone_size: .; j_call: TRBJ1-3; v_call: TRBV11-2; cdr3_aa: CASSLGGAAGNTIYF; cdr3_nt: TGTGCCAGCAGCTTAGGCGGGGCGGCCGGAAACACCATATATTTT
d_call: .; clone_size: .; j_call: TRBJ1-1; v_call: TRBV6-5; cdr3_aa: CASSPTGKNTEAFF; cdr3_nt: TGTGCCAGCAGTCCCACAGGAAAGAACACTGAAGCTTTCTTT
d_call: .; clone_size: .; j_call: TRBJ2-1; v_call: TRBV6-2/TRBV6-3; cdr3_aa: CASSYSIRVGLFF; cdr3_nt: TGTGCCAGCAGTTACTCTATCCGGGTTGGACTGTTCTTC
d_call: .; clone_size: .; j_call: TRBJ2-7; v_call: TRBV3-1/TRBV3-2; cdr3_aa: CASSPHRGSSYEQYF; cdr3_nt: TGTGCCAGCAGCCCCCATCGGGGTAGCTCCTACGAGCAGTACTTC
d_call: TRBD1; clone_size: few; j_call: TRBJ1-4; v_call: TRBV5-1; cdr3_aa: CASSLGTGENEKLFF; cdr3_nt: TGCGCCAGCAGCTTGGGGACAGGGGAAAATGAAAAACTGTTTTTT
d_call: .; clone_size: .; j_call: TRBJ1-3; v_call: TRBV9; cdr3_aa: CASSVVQGSGNTIYF; cdr3_nt: TGTGCCAGCAGCGTAGTACAGGGCTCTGGAAACACCATATATTTT
d_call: TRBD1; clone_size: .; j_call: TRBJ1-1; v_call: TRBV9; cdr3_aa: CASSVAGTGVLDTEAFF; cdr3_nt: TGTGCCAGCAGCGTAGCCGGGACAGGGGTTTTGGACACTGAAGCTTTCTTT
d_call: .; clone_size: .; j_call: TRBJ2-7; v_call: TRBV25-1; cdr3_aa: CASSDGGTNYEQYF; cdr3_nt: TGTGCCAGCTCGGATGGAGGAACAAACTACGAGCAGTACTTC
d_call: .; clone_size: .; j_call: TRBJ2-7; v_call: TRBV10-1; cdr3_aa: CASSELRGGSTLGEQYF; cdr3_nt: TGCGCCAGCAGTGAGTTAAGGGGGGGCTCCACCCTCGGCGAGCAGTACTTC
d_call: .; clone_size: .; j_call: TRBJ2-1; v_call: TRBV4-3; cdr3_aa: CASSATGTLSYNEQFF; cdr3_nt: TGCGCCAGCAGTGCAACCGGGACTCTCTCCTACAATGAGCAGTTCTTC
d_call: .; clone_size: .; j_call: TRBJ1-2; v_call: TRBV19; cdr3_aa: CASRVGVDDYGYTF; cdr3_nt: TGTGCCAGTAGGGTCGGGGTGGATGACTATGGCTACACCTTC
d_call: .; clone_size: once; j_call: TRBJ2-2; v_call: TRBV18; cdr3_aa: CASSTRNTGELFF; cdr3_nt: TGTGCCAGCTCAACCAGGAACACCGGGGAGCTGTTTTTT